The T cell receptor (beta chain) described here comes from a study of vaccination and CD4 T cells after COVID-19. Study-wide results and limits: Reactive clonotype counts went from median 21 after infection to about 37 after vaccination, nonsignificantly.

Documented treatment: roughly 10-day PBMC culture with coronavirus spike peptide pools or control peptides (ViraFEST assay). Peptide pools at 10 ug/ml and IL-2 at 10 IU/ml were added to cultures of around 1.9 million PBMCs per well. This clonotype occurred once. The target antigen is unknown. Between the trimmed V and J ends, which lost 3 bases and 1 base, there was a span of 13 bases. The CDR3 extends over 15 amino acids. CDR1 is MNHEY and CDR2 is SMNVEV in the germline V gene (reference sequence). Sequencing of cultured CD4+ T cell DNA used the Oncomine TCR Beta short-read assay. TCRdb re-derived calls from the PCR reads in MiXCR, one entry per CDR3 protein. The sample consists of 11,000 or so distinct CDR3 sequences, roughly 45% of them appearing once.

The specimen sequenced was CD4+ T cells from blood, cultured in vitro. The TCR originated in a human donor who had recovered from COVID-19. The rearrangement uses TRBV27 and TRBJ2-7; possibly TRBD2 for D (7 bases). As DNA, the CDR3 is TGTGCCAGCAGTTTGGGGGGGGGCGGGTCCTACGAGCAGTACTTC. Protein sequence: CASSLGGGGSYEQYF.